The 26 T cell receptor beta chains below come from one sample, sequenced in a study of cytomegalovirus exposure and HLA in healthy donors. Primers for the PCR totalled 60 Vbeta and 13 Jbeta. This table comes from immunoSEQ multiplex PCR, and its TCRdb copy is limited to in-frame clones, with some not included. The table shows 60,000 to 75,000 clones, with roughly 67% occurring only once. Sequencing was carried out using PBMCs. The receptor source for this set is a man in his forties or fifties in good health and CMV-seronegative.

This chain connects TRBV5-8 to TRBJ2-7, with 13 nucleotides matching TRBD2. CDR1 is SGHTS and CDR2 is YDEGEE in the germline V gene. Trimming took 7 bases from V and 0 from J; bases not matched to a gene: 13. The CDR3 is 18 residues long. The CDR3 spells CASSPARLAGGSSYEQYF. CDR3 nucleotide sequence: TGTGCCAGCTCCCCCGCTCGACTAGCGGGGGGAAGCTCCTACGAGCAGTACTTC.

The chain couples TRBV6-5 to TRBJ1-6, with TRBD1 matching 7 bases. Germline V gene sequence: CDR1 MNHEY, CDR2 SVGAGI. V trimming: 2 bases; J trimming: 10 bases; junction bases outside the gene matches: 8. The length of the CDR3 is 15 residues. The CDR3 coding sequence is TGTGCCAGCAGTTACGGACGGAGGGGGCACTCACCCCTCCACTTT. Residues: CASSYGRRGHSPLHF.

The J gene is TRBJ2-1, the V gene TRBV7-2, with 11 positions matching TRBD2. J gave up 4 bases and V 5 bases, and 7 bases lay outside the gene matches. The CDR3 length is 16 residues. The germline V gene encodes CDR1 SGHTA and CDR2 FQGNSA. CDR3 nucleotides: TGTGCCAGCAGCCCAACTAGCGGGGGCATTTACAATGAGCAGTTCTTC. This codes for CASSPTSGGIYNEQFF.

The chain employs TRBV6-5 and TRBJ1-2; possibly TRBD1 for D (5 bases). Trimming took off 7 bases at V and 4 bases at J, with 16 bases between the two ends. The length of the CDR3 is 14 residues. The germline V gene has CDR1 MNHEY and CDR2 SVGAGI. The CDR3 coding sequence is TGTGCCAGCACCGAAGGGGCAGGCTTCTATGGCTACACCTTC. Protein product: CASTEGAGFYGYTF.

This chain connects TRBV6-4 to TRBJ2-3; 12 bases are a match to TRBD2. V was clipped by 5 bases and J by 2 bases; unmatched bases: 5. CDR1 is MRHNA and CDR2 is SNTAGT in the germline V gene. The CDR3 extends over 16 amino acids. The CDR3 DNA is TGTGCCAGCAGTCCGACTAGCGGGGGACCCACAGATACGCAGTATTTT. This sequence encodes CASSPTSGGPTDTQYF.

V and J are TRBV27 and TRBJ2-5; 7 nucleotides align to TRBD1. This CDR3 contains 15 residues. Germline V gives CDR1 MNHEY, CDR2 SMNVEV (reference sequence). V shed 2 bases, J shed 5 bases, and the junction held 8 bases outside the gene matches. This CDR3 is CASSLNRGSAETQYF. For the CDR3, the DNA is TGTGCCAGCAGTTTAAACAGGGGAAGTGCGGAGACCCAGTACTTC.

CDR3 residues: CASRDREPHEQYF. DNA for the CDR3: TGTGCCAGCAGGGACAGGGAACCACACGAGCAGTACTTC. This rearrangement joins TRBV6-5 to TRBJ2-7; 8 bases map to TRBD1. CDR1 MNHEY and CDR2 SVGAGI come from the germline V gene. There are 13 residues in the CDR3. J gave up 5 bases and V 6 bases, and 6 bases lay outside the gene matches.

V and J are TRBV7-9 and TRBJ1-5; TRBD1 is a possible D gene (5 bases). The germline V gene has CDR1 SEHNR and CDR2 FQNEAQ (reference sequence). The CDR3 is 15 amino acids. Trimming took 1 base from V and 5 from J, leaving 12 bases between them. CDR3 sequence (DNA): TGTGCCAGCAGCTTAGAAGGGGACTCTTATCAGCCCCAGCATTTT. This sequence encodes CASSLEGDSYQPQHF.

As for this clone: At the DNA level, this CDR3 is encoded by other sequences in the same sample as well. V gene TRBV6-6 combines with J gene TRBJ2-2; D remains ambiguous. The CDR3 length is 13 residues. Germline values: CDR1 MNHNY, CDR2 SVGAGI (reference sequence). V was clipped by 7 bases and J by 5 bases, with 11 bases between them. The CDR3 DNA is TGTGCCAGCACCAAACCAGGAACCGGGGAGCTGTTTTTT. Its translation: CASTKPGTGELFF.

J is TRBJ2-7 and V is TRBV30; 11 bases line up with TRBD2. The CDR3 is 14 amino acids. With 4 bases clipped from V and 4 bases from J, the junction kept 6 bases outside the gene matches. Germline-derived CDR1 and CDR2 are GTSNPN and SVGIG (reference sequence). The DNA for the CDR3 is TGTGCCTGGAAAATAGCGGGGGGGTTTTACGAGCAGTACTTC. Its translation: CAWKIAGGFYEQYF.

CDR3 protein: CASSESRETQYF. The CDR3 DNA sequence: TGCGCCAGCAGTGAGTCGCGGGAGACCCAGTACTTC. The rearrangement links TRBV10-2 to TRBJ2-5, with unresolved D. CDR1 is WSHSY, CDR2 SAAADI, per germline. The germline V and J ends were trimmed by 0 bases and 5 bases, with 4 bases remaining between them. This CDR3 region has 12 residues.

The chain couples TRBV5-1 to TRBJ1-1, with no clear D. V gave up 0 bases and J gave up 1 base, with 4 bases separating them. CDR3 length: 13 residues. Per germline, CDR1 SGHRS and CDR2 YFSETQ. CDR3 DNA: TGCGCCAGCAGCTTGGAACAGAACACTGAAGCTTTCTTT. It codes for CASSLEQNTEAFF. The whole variable domain, filled in from reference TRBV5-1 and TRBJ1-1, reads KAGVTQTPRYLIKTRGQQVTLSCSPISGHRSVSWYQQTPGQGLQFLFEYFSETQRNKGNFPGRFSGRQFSNSRSEMNVSTLELGDSALYLCASSLEQNTEAFFGQGTRLTVV.

This rearrangement joins TRBV7-9 to TRBJ2-3, with TRBD2 matching over 14 bases. V was pared by 3 bases and J by 4 bases, with 9 bases of the junction left unmatched. The CDR3 consists of 18 residues. Germline V lookup: CDR1 SEHNR, CDR2 FQNEAQ (reference sequence). As DNA, the CDR3 is TGTGCCAGCAGCTTGCGACTAGCGGGGGGGGGAGTCGCAGATACGCAGTATTTT. Translated, it gives CASSLRLAGGGVADTQYF.

The genes are TRBV6-1 and TRBJ2-7; a weak D match, TRBD1 (6 bases). CDR3 size: 14 residues. The germline V and J ends were trimmed by 8 bases and 3 bases, with 17 bases remaining between them. Germline V gives CDR1 MNHNS, CDR2 SASEGT. The CDR3 coding sequence is TGTGCCAGCCGAATGGACAGCACGATCTACGAGCAGTACTTC. It yields the protein CASRMDSTIYEQYF.

This sequence joins TRBV9 and TRBJ2-1, with 10 positions matching TRBD2. CDR1 and CDR2 from the germline V gene are SGDLS and YYNGEE. The J segment lost 10 bases and the V segment lost 4 bases, leaving 2 bases of the junction unmatched. The CDR3 runs to 12 residues. In nucleotides, the CDR3 is TGTGCCAGCAGCCTAGCGGGGGAGGAGCAGTTCTTC. Translation gives CASSLAGEEQFF.

This clone has only a few counts. The chain joins TRBV6-5 to TRBJ1-5, with unresolved D. Germline V gene data show CDR1 as MNHEY and CDR2 as SVGAGI. The V and J ends lost 8 bases and 0 bases respectively, with 8 bases between them. The CDR3 loop spans 13 amino acids. The CDR3 spells CASELSSNQPQHF. Written as DNA, the CDR3 is TGTGCCAGCGAACTCTCTAGCAATCAGCCCCAGCATTTT.

V gene TRBV10-3 combines with J gene TRBJ1-2, with 7 bases lining up with TRBD1. This CDR3 spans 14 amino acids. The germline CDR1 and CDR2 sequences are ENHRY and SYGVKD. J lost 2 bases, V lost 6 bases, and 6 bases had no gene match. The CDR3 sequence: CAIRGAGGNYGYTF. For the CDR3, the DNA is TGTGCCATCAGGGGGGCAGGGGGGAACTATGGCTACACCTTC.

This clone has more than one count but fewer than ten. CDR3 sequence: CASSTGQLEAFF. The DNA for the CDR3 is TGTGCCAGCAGCACAGGACAGCTTGAAGCTTTCTTT. The V and J genes are TRBV7-8 and TRBJ1-1; TRBD1 is a possible D gene (6 bases). This CDR3 contains 12 residues. Germline V gene lookup returns CDR1 SGHVS and CDR2 FQNEAQ. V lost 5 bases and J lost 7, with 11 bases in between.

This clone was detected only a few times. J is TRBJ2-2 and V is TRBV18; D gene ambiguous. The CDR3 length is 16 residues. With 4 bases removed from V and 1 base from J, the gap between germline ends came to 13 bases. Looked up from germline, CDR1 is KGHSH and CDR2 is LQKENI. The CDR3 bases are TGTGCCAGCTCACGCCAGGCTCCCGGGAACACCGGGGAGCTGTTTTTT. Encoded protein: CASSRQAPGNTGELFF.

The V and J genes are TRBV10-3 and TRBJ2-5, with 9 nucleotides matching TRBD2. The CDR3 sequence is 16 residues long. In germline, CDR1 is ENHRY, CDR2 SYGVKD. J was trimmed by 4 bases and V by 10 bases; bases with no gene match: 16. Here the CDR3 reads CATLEAGGRGRETQYF. The CDR3 nucleotides read TGTGCCACCCTTGAAGCGGGGGGTCGAGGGAGAGAGACCCAGTACTTC.

The chain has TRBV6-5 and TRBJ2-2, with D maybe TRBD2 (5 bases). V was shortened by 10 bases and J by 12 bases, with 24 bases between the two germline ends. Germline V gene data show CDR1 as MNHEY and CDR2 as SVGAGI. This CDR3 spans 14 amino acids. The CDR3 loop is CATSHISEPGKLFF. The CDR3, as DNA: TGTGCCACGAGTCATATTAGCGAACCTGGGAAGCTGTTTTTT.

This chain joins TRBV7-9 and TRBJ2-5; tentatively, D is TRBD2 (6 bases). There are 15 residues in the CDR3. V lost 3 bases and J 2 bases, leaving 13 bases between the germline ends. Germline V lookup: CDR1 SEHNR, CDR2 FQNEAQ (reference sequence). The CDR3 region has the DNA TGTGCCAGCAGCTTGGAAGGGACTTTACAAGAGACCCAGTACTTC. This codes for CASSLEGTLQETQYF.

This clone was observed a handful of times. This chain connects TRBV19 to TRBJ1-2; 8 nucleotides agree with TRBD1. In germline, CDR1 is LNHDA, CDR2 SQIVND (reference sequence). The CDR3 loop spans 14 amino acids. V lost 7 bases and J lost 2; bases outside the gene matches: 6. This CDR3 is CASTSGQGNYGYTF. CDR3 sequence (DNA): TGTGCCAGTACCTCCGGACAGGGAAACTATGGCTACACCTTC.

The genes are TRBV5-8 and TRBJ1-2, with 11 bases lining up with TRBD1. V lost 4 bases and J lost 8; bases outside the gene matches: 13. The CDR3 extends over 16 amino acids. Germline lookup yields CDR1 SGHTS and CDR2 YDEGEE. The CDR3 loop is CASSGFIQDRGLGYTF. The CDR3 DNA reads as TGTGCCAGCAGCGGATTTATACAGGACAGGGGGCTCGGCTACACCTTC.

The rearrangement joins TRBV5-6 to TRBJ1-1; 10 nucleotides match TRBD1. CDR3 length equals 15 residues. The trim removed 1 base at V and 7 bases at J, leaving 7 bases unmatched. Germline assignment: CDR1 SGHDT and CDR2 YYEEEE. CDR3 in amino acids: CASSLTETGGLEAFF. The CDR3 nucleotides read TGTGCCAGCAGCTTGACGGAGACAGGGGGCCTTGAAGCTTTCTTT.

In this sample, this clone turned up once. The chain carries TRBV6-5 and TRBJ2-7; 7 nucleotides line up with TRBD1. CDR3 size: 15 residues. The V and J ends lost 5 bases and 0 bases, in that order; junction bases with no gene match: 7. CDR1 and CDR2 from the germline V gene are MNHEY and SVGAGI. DNA for the CDR3: TGTGCCAGCAGTCCCGGGACAGCCGTCTCCTACGAGCAGTACTTC. This translates into CASSPGTAVSYEQYF.